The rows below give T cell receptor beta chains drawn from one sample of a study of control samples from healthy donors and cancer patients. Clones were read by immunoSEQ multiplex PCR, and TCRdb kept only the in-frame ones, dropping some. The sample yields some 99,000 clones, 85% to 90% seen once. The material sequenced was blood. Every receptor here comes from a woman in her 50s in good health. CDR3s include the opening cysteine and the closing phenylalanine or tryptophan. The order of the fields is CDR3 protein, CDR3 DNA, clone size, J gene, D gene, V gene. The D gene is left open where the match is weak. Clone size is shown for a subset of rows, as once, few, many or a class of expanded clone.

CASSGVGHTEAFF	TGTGCCAGTTCAGGGGTCGGGCACACTGAAGCTTTCTTT	NA	TRBJ1-1	NA	TRBV27
CASSRAGSGYTF	TGTGCCAGCAGCCGTGCGGGAAGTGGCTACACCTTC	NA	TRBJ1-2	NA	TRBV9
CSALVGWEQYF	TGCAGTGCCCTGGTGGGGTGGGAGCAGTACTTC	NA	TRBJ2-7	NA	TRBV20-1
CASSIRGLGQGTEAFF	TGTGCCAGTAGTATAAGAGGTTTAGGCCAAGGGACTGAAGCTTTCTTT	NA	TRBJ1-1	NA	TRBV19
CASSRDGSNQPQHF	TGTGCCAGCTCGCGAGACGGGAGCAATCAGCCCCAGCATTTT	NA	TRBJ1-5	NA	TRBV18
CASSPDYEQYF	TGTGCCAGCAGTCCCGATTACGAGCAGTACTTC	NA	TRBJ2-7	NA	TRBV27
CASSPGLAVIQTQYF	TGTGCCAGCAGCCCGGGACTAGCCGTTATCCAGACCCAGTACTTC	NA	TRBJ2-5	TRBD2	TRBV7-7
CASSQSPGQRDDEQYF	TGCGCCAGCAGTCAATCGCCGGGACAGAGGGATGACGAGCAGTACTTC	NA	TRBJ2-7	TRBD1	TRBV23-1
CASSFRQGTNEKLFF	TGTGCCAGCAGCTTTAGACAGGGCACTAATGAAAAACTGTTTTTT	once	TRBJ1-4	TRBD1	TRBV5-8
CTSSPRDRGTGNTIYF	TGCACCAGCAGCCCCCGGGACAGGGGGACAGGAAACACCATATATTTT	NA	TRBJ1-3	NA	TRBV1
CSTEVSLGFGTQYF	TGCAGCACGGAAGTTTCGTTGGGGTTTGGGACCCAGTACTTC	NA	TRBJ2-5	NA	TRBV29-1
CASSQDWGVTSGNTIYF	TGTGCCAGCAGCCAAGATTGGGGGGTGACCTCTGGAAACACCATATATTTT	NA	TRBJ1-3	NA	TRBV14
CAWGPGLGGYTF	TGTGCCTGGGGACCGGGACTCGGGGGCTACACCTTC	few	TRBJ1-2	NA	TRBV30
CSADRSNTEAFF	TGCAGCGCTGACAGGTCGAACACTGAAGCTTTCTTT	NA	TRBJ1-1	NA	TRBV29-1
CASSAQLGTGDEKLFF	TGTGCCAGCAGTGCACAACTAGGGACAGGGGATGAAAAACTGTTTTTT	NA	TRBJ1-4	TRBD1	TRBV25-1
CASSLVGSRDNEQFF	TGTGCCAGCAGCTTGGTGGGGAGCAGGGACAATGAGCAGTTCTTC	NA	TRBJ2-1	NA	TRBV11-2
CASSVLGTSGRSGELFF	TGTGCCAGCAGCGTACTAGGGACTAGCGGGAGGTCCGGGGAGCTGTTTTTT	few	TRBJ2-2	TRBD2	TRBV9
CASSLADPGTASYEQYF	TGCGCCAGCAGCTTGGCAGACCCCGGGACCGCGTCCTACGAGCAGTACTTC	NA	TRBJ2-7	NA	TRBV5-1
CASSLDGLASKTQYF	TGTGCCAGCAGCTTGGACGGGCTAGCTTCGAAGACCCAGTACTTC	NA	TRBJ2-5	NA	TRBV5-6
CASSPTFMEEVNEKLFF	TGTGCCAGCAGCCCCACGTTTATGGAGGAGGTTAATGAAAAACTGTTTTTT	once	TRBJ1-4	NA	TRBV7-2
CASSFVGTGELFF	TGCGCCAGCAGCTTTGTGGGGACCGGGGAGCTGTTTTTT	NA	TRBJ2-2	NA	TRBV5-1
CASRAWEETQYF	TGTGCCAGCAGGGCGTGGGAAGAGACCCAGTACTTC	NA	TRBJ2-5	NA	TRBV6-4
CASSVTSGYGYTF	TGTGCCAGCAGCGTGACGTCCGGCTATGGCTACACCTTC	NA	TRBJ1-2	NA	TRBV9
CASLQGLNTEAFF	TGTGCCAGCTTGCAGGGATTGAACACTGAAGCTTTCTTT	NA	TRBJ1-1	NA	TRBV7-2
CASSPGTENEKLFF	TGTGCCAGCAGCCCGGGGACAGAGAATGAAAAACTGTTTTTT	NA	TRBJ1-4	TRBD1	TRBV7-6
CASSATRSPGELFF	TGTGCCAGCAGCGCAACTAGGTCCCCCGGGGAGCTGTTTTTT	NA	TRBJ2-2	NA	TRBV11-3
CASSTASGGPNTEAFF	TGTGCCAGTAGTACGGCTTCAGGGGGCCCGAACACTGAAGCTTTCTTT	NA	TRBJ1-1	TRBD1	TRBV19
CASVRGKWFF	TGTGCCAGCGTTCGAGGAAAATGGTTCTTC	NA	TRBJ2-1	NA	TRBV2
CATREFGRAYDEQFF	TGTGCCACCAGGGAATTCGGGAGGGCGTACGATGAGCAGTTCTTC	once	TRBJ2-1	TRBD2	TRBV15
CSATSGPYEQYF	TGCAGCGCTACAAGCGGGCCCTACGAGCAGTACTTC	NA	TRBJ2-7	NA	TRBV29-1
CASSTVTEAFF	TGTGCCAGCAGTACCGTCACTGAAGCTTTCTTT	NA	TRBJ1-1	NA	TRBV12-3/TRBV12-4